Sequencing of this TCR beta chain was carried out in a study of EBV T-cell therapy then PD-1 blockade in nasopharyngeal carcinoma. Assay used: immunoSEQ multiplex PCR; TCRdb lists only in-frame clones, some missing. The profile shows 15,000 or so clones, approximately 81% of them singletons. Trimming cost V 5 bases and J 4 bases, with 16 bases left between them. CDR1 MNHEY and CDR2 SMNVEV come from the germline V gene (reference sequence). The CDR3 consists of 15 residues. On this clone: What it recognizes is unknown.

As to treatment: AdE1-LMPpoly-expanded autologous EBV-specific T-cell therapy followed by anti-PD-1 nivolumab. This chain connects TRBV27 to TRBJ2-3; D might be TRBD2 (6 bases). This sequence originates from a man in his forties or fifties with nasopharyngeal carcinoma. The source was CD8+ T cells from blood, collected around day 100 from a patient whose treatment included autologous EBV-specific T cells and nivolumab. As DNA, the CDR3 is TGTGCCAGCAGTCTCGTCGGGGGAGGCGCAGATACGCAGTATTTT. This translates into CASSLVGGGADTQYF.